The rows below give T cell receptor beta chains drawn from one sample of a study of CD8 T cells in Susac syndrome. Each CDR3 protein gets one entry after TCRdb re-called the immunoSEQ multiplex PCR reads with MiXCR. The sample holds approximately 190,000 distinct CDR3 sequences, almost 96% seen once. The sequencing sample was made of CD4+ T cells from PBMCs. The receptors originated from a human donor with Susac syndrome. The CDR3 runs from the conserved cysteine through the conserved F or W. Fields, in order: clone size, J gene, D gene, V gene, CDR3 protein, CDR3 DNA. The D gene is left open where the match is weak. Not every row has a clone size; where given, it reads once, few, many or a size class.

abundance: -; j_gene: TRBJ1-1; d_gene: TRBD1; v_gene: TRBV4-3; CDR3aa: CASSTGQGWGATEAFF; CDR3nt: TGCGCCAGCAGCACAGGACAGGGCTGGGGGGCCACTGAAGCTTTCTTT
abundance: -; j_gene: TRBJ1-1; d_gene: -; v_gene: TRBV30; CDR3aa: CAWSDGRPRAFF; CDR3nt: TGTGCCTGGAGCGACGGACGGCCGAGGGCTTTCTTT
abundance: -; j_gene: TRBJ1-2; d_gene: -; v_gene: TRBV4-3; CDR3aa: CASSPMRGAFGYTF; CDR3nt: TGCGCCAGCAGCCCCATGCGGGGTGCGTTTGGCTACACCTTC
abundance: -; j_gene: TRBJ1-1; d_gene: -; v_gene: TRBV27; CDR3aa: CASSPYLRNTEAFF; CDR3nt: TGTGCCAGCAGTCCGTATTTGAGGAACACTGAAGCTTTCTTT
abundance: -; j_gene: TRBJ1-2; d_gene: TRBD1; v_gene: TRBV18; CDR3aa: CASSPQGANGYTF; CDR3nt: TGTGCCAGCTCACCCCAGGGGGCTAATGGCTACACCTTC
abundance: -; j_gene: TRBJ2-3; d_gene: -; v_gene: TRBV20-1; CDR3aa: CSAIAGTDTQYF; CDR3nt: TGCAGTGCAATAGCGGGCACAGATACGCAGTATTTT
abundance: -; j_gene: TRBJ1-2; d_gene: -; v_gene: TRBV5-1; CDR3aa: CASSLEDEGYTF; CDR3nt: TGCGCCAGCAGCTTGGAGGACGAAGGCTACACCTTC
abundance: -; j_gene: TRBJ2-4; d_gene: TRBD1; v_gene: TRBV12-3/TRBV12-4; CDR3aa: CASSPGTGRAKNIQYF; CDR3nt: TGTGCCAGCAGTCCCGGGACAGGGAGAGCCAAAAACATTCAGTACTTC
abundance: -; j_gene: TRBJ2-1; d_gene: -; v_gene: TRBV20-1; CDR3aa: CSPRDPRYNEQFF; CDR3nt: TGCAGTCCTAGAGATCCCAGGTACAATGAGCAGTTCTTC
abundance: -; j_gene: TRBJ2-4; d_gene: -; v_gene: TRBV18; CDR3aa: CASSPTAGTGNIQYF; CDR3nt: TGTGCCAGCTCACCGACTGCCGGGACGGGAAACATTCAGTACTTC
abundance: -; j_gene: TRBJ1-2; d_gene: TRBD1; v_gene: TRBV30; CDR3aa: CAWRTLRDRTFYGYTF; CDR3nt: TGTGCCTGGAGGACTCTACGGGACAGAACTTTCTATGGCTACACCTTC
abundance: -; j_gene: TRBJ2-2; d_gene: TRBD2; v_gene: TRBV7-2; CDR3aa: CASSLVGGNGELFF; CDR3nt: TGTGCCAGCAGCTTAGTGGGGGGGAACGGGGAGCTGTTTTTT
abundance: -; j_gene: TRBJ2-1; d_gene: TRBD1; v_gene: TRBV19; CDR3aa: CASSWPGQGYVEQFF; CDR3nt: TGTGCCAGTAGCTGGCCGGGACAGGGTTATGTTGAGCAGTTCTTC
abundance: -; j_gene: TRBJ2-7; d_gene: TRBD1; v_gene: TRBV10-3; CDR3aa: CAISGTGPEQYF; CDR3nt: TGTGCCATCAGTGGGACAGGGCCCGAGCAGTACTTC
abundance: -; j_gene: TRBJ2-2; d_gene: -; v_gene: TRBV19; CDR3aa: CASTGLGTGELFF; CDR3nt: TGTGCCAGTACAGGTTTGGGGACCGGGGAGCTGTTTTTT
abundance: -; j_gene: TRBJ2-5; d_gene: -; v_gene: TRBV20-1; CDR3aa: CSAAGETQYF; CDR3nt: TGCAGTGCGGCTGGGGAGACCCAGTACTTC
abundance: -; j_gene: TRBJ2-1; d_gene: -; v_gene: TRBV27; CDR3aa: CASSFAVGGSYVEQFF; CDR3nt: TGTGCCAGCAGTTTCGCGGTCGGGGGCTCGTACGTCGAGCAGTTCTTC
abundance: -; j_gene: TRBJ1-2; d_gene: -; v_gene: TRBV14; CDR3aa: CASSQGTFYGYTF; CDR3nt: TGTGCCAGCAGCCAAGGGACATTCTATGGCTACACCTTC
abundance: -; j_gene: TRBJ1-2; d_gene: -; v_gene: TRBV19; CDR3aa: CASRIQGLGYGYTF; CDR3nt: TGTGCCAGTAGGATACAGGGACTCGGGTATGGCTACACCTTC
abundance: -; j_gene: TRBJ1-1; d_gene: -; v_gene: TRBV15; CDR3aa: CATSRIGGGTEAFF; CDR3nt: TGTGCCACCAGCAGAATCGGGGGGGGCACTGAAGCTTTCTTT
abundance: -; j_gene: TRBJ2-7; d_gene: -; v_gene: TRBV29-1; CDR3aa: CSVQGGGEQYF; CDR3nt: TGCAGCGTACAAGGGGGAGGCGAGCAGTACTTC
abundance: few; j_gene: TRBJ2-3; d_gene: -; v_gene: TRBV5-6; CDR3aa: CASSLFGTDTQYF; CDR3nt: TGTGCCAGCAGCTTGTTTGGGACAGATACGCAGTATTTT
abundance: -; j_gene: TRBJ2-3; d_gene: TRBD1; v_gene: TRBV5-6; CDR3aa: CASSHRTGVTPSTDTQYF; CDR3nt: TGTGCCAGCAGCCATAGGACAGGGGTCACCCCTAGCACAGATACGCAGTATTTT
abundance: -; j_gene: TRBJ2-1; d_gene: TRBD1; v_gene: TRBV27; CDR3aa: CASSDRGPYNEQFF; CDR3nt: TGTGCCAGCAGTGACAGGGGGCCCTACAATGAGCAGTTCTTC
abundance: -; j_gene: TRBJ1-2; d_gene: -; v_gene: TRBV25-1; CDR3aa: CASSEGLEVYGYTF; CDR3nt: TGTGCCAGCAGTGAAGGATTAGAGGTTTATGGCTACACCTTC
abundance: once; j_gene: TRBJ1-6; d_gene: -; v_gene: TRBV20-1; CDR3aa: CSARDGGVGGNSPLHF; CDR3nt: TGCAGTGCTAGAGATGGGGGGGTAGGAGGTAATTCACCCCTCCACTTT